These T cell receptor beta chains were read from a single sample in a study of cytomegalovirus exposure and HLA in healthy donors. The protocol was immunoSEQ multiplex PCR, while the TCRdb copy is restricted to in-frame clones and leaves out a portion. Of approximately 230,000 clones in the sample, about 88% were seen once. Specimen: PBMCs. The receptors were gathered from a young man in good health and CMV-seropositive. Both conserved end residues are part of each CDR3. The order of the fields is clone size, V gene, J gene, D gene, CDR3 DNA, CDR3 protein. D genes are given only for firm matches. Expanded clones get a size class; other rows say once, few or many, or leave the size out.

.,TRBV30,TRBJ1-2,.,TGTGCCTGCGGGAGGGACGGAATCTATGGCTACACCTTC,CACGRDGIYGYTF
.,TRBV30,TRBJ2-1,TRBD2,TGTGCCTGGAGTGTACTTAGCGGGAGGGCAAGTGAGCAGTTCTTC,CAWSVLSGRASEQFF
few,TRBV4-1,TRBJ2-7,.,TGCGCCAGCAGCCTTACTTACGTAGCGGACTTCACCTACGAGCAGTACTTC,CASSLTYVADFTYEQYF
.,TRBV29-1,TRBJ2-2,.,TGCAGCGTTGTTTCCAGCCCCGGGGAGCTGTTTTTT,CSVVSSPGELFF
.,TRBV2,TRBJ1-5,.,TGTGCCAGCAGTGTACGGACAGCCAGCAATCAGCCCCAGCATTTT,CASSVRTASNQPQHF
.,TRBV4-1,TRBJ2-2,TRBD2,TGCGCCAGCAGCCCAACTAGCGTGAACACCGGGGAGCTGTTTTTT,CASSPTSVNTGELFF
.,TRBV18,TRBJ2-7,.,TGTGCCAGCTCACCACTGGGGGGATCCGTCTACGAGCAGTACTTC,CASSPLGGSVYEQYF
.,TRBV2,TRBJ1-1,.,TGTGCCAGCAGCGTTGATAGCGTTACTGAAGCTTTCTTT,CASSVDSVTEAFF
.,TRBV7-2,TRBJ2-7,TRBD2,TGTGCCAGCAGCTCCGTTGAGCGGGAGGGCGAGCAGTACTTC,CASSSVEREGEQYF
.,TRBV27,TRBJ2-3,TRBD2,TGTGCCAGCAGTTCCGGGACTAGCGGGCCCCTCACAGATACGCAGTATTTT,CASSSGTSGPLTDTQYF
.,TRBV23-1,TRBJ1-2,.,TGCGCCAGCAGGAGCAGAGGTGGGGGGGATGGCTACACCTTC,CASRSRGGGDGYTF
.,TRBV6-5,TRBJ2-5,TRBD2,TGTGCCAGCAGTTCTAGCGGGAGAGGCGAGACCCAGTACTTC,CASSSSGRGETQYF
.,TRBV28,TRBJ2-1,.,TGTGCCAGCAGTTCCAGGGGACCCAATGAGCAGTTCTTC,CASSSRGPNEQFF
.,TRBV6-1,TRBJ2-5,TRBD1,TGTGCCAGCAGTACCGGACAGGGGTTGGGGGAGACCCAGTACTTC,CASSTGQGLGETQYF
.,TRBV5-1,TRBJ2-1,.,TGCGCCAGCAGCTGGGGAGAGGCCTACAATGAGCAGTTCTTC,CASSWGEAYNEQFF
.,TRBV2,TRBJ2-1,.,TGTGCCAGCAGTAGACAGAGAAATGAGCAGTTCTTC,CASSRQRNEQFF
.,TRBV10-3,TRBJ1-1,TRBD1,TGTGCCATCAGTGGGGGACAGGGGGAAGCTTTCTTT,CAISGGQGEAFF
.,TRBV2,TRBJ1-3,.,TGTGCCAGCAGCCCCGCAGGGGTCGGAGGAAACACCATATATTTT,CASSPAGVGGNTIYF
.,TRBV5-4,TRBJ2-7,.,TGTGCCAGCAGCTGGGGCGGACCCGATTCCTACGAGCAGTACTTC,CASSWGGPDSYEQYF
.,TRBV5-6,TRBJ2-3,TRBD2,TGTGCCAGCAGCTTGGCACTAGCGGGATGGGGAGATACGCAGTATTTT,CASSLALAGWGDTQYF
.,TRBV19,TRBJ2-7,TRBD1,TGTGCCAGTAACAAGAAGGAGGGACAGGGGGCCTACGAGCAGTACTTC,CASNKKEGQGAYEQYF
.,TRBV5-4,TRBJ2-1,.,TGTGCCAGCGGAGGACTCAAAGACAATGAGCAGTTCTTC,CASGGLKDNEQFF
.,TRBV5-4,TRBJ2-2,TRBD1,TGTGCCAGCAGCCTCGGGGGACAGGGCCCCGGGGAGCTGTTTTTT,CASSLGGQGPGELFF
.,TRBV6-4,TRBJ1-5,.,TGTGCCAGCAGTCCCGACAGAAATCAGCCCCAGCATTTT,CASSPDRNQPQHF
.,TRBV30,TRBJ1-1,.,TGTGCCTGGAGTTTTTCCTTACAGGGGAACACTGAAGCTTTCTTT,CAWSFSLQGNTEAFF
.,TRBV9,TRBJ2-7,.,TGTGCCAGCAGCCCCTCCGGGACCGACCCCTACGAGCAGTACTTC,CASSPSGTDPYEQYF
.,TRBV9,TRBJ2-3,.,TGTGCCAGCAGCGTATTAGGTGGGTTTCCGGGAGATACGCAGTATTTT,CASSVLGGFPGDTQYF
.,TRBV5-1,TRBJ2-7,.,TGCGCCAGCAGCTTGGTAGCGTCTAGCTCCTACGAGCAGTACTTC,CASSLVASSSYEQYF
.,TRBV2,TRBJ2-5,.,TGTGCCAGCACGGGACTGAAAGAGACCCAGTACTTC,CASTGLKETQYF
.,TRBV6-4,TRBJ2-6,.,TGTGCCAGCAGTCCAACTTCTGGGGCCAACGTCCTGACTTTC,CASSPTSGANVLTF
.,TRBV6-5,TRBJ2-3,TRBD2,TGTGCCAGCAGTTATGCGGGCGGGAGGGACCATACGCAGTATTTT,CASSYAGGRDHTQYF
.,TRBV6-6,TRBJ1-1,.,TGTGCCAGCAGTTACGGGCACTCGGAAGCTTTCTTT,CASSYGHSEAFF